This entry concerns a single T cell receptor beta chain. One entry per CDR3 protein, without DNA, is what TCRdb gives after re-calling the 5' RACE reads. The sample holds around 450,000 distinct CDR3 sequences. The data were obtained in a study of monozygotic twins with inflammatory bowel disease. Germline V gene sequence: CDR1 DFQATT, CDR2 SNEGSKA (reference sequence). The CDR3 runs 16 residues. The chain is built from TRBV20-1 and TRBJ2-3; the D gene TCRdb calls, TRBD1, cannot be checked with no DNA. This clonotype was sampled from a human donor with ulcerative colitis or Crohn's disease, or a healthy co-twin of an affected twin (not recorded which). Sequenced material: blood. CDR3 residues: CSARDFRTGHTDTQYF.